The 32 T cell receptor beta chains in this list originate from one sample, sequenced in a study of cytomegalovirus exposure and HLA in healthy donors. PCR was performed using 60 Vbeta and 13 Jbeta primers. The data were produced by immunoSEQ multiplex PCR, yet TCRdb's version contains in-frame clones alone and is incomplete. The data hold around 150,000 clones, with roughly 81% observed a single time. Specimen: PBMCs. These TCRs come from a man aged 18-30 years in good health and CMV-seropositive.

This clone has more than one count but fewer than ten. This chain connects TRBV6-5 to TRBJ2-2; no reliable D call. V lost 2 bases and J lost 4, with 11 bases in between. The CDR3 extends over 15 amino acids. Germline CDR1 MNHEY, CDR2 SVGAGI. CDR3 in amino acids: CASSYTGYGTGELFF. CDR3 nucleotide sequence: TGTGCCAGCAGTTACACCGGGTACGGCACCGGGGAGCTGTTTTTT.

This rearrangement joins TRBV10-3 to TRBJ2-2, with 7 positions matching TRBD1. Unmatched junction bases numbered 9, after V lost 3 bases and J lost 2 bases. The CDR3 loop spans 17 amino acids. CDR1 and CDR2 from the germline V gene are ENHRY and SYGVKD. DNA of the CDR3: TGTGCCATCAGTGACATACAGGGGAGAGGTAACACCGGGGAGCTGTTTTTT. Residues: CAISDIQGRGNTGELFF.

V usage is TRBV14 and J usage is TRBJ1-1; the D is unclear. Germline V gene lookup returns CDR1 SGHDN and CDR2 FVKESK. The CDR3 has 14 amino acids. Trimming removed 6 bases from V and 4 bases from J, with 15 bases in between. In nucleotides, the CDR3 is TGTGCCAGCAGACAGACTATTCCGTTCACTGAAGCTTTCTTT. Protein product: CASRQTIPFTEAFF. The whole variable domain, filled in from reference TRBV14 and TRBJ1-1, reads EAGVTQFPSHSVIEKGQTVTLRCDPISGHDNLYWYRRVMGKEIKFLLHFVKESKQDESGMPNNRFLAERTGGTYSTLKVQPAELEDSGVYFCASRQTIPFTEAFFGQGTRLTVV.

Notes on this clone: A read error may produce the germline difference seen at one junction end. The chain uses TRBV13 and TRBJ2-1; 11 nucleotides line up with TRBD2. Germline V gene sequence: CDR1 PRHDT, CDR2 FYEKMQ (reference sequence). The CDR3 runs to 20 residues. CDR3 loop: CASSLVGFFSGGGSSNEQFF. For the CDR3, the DNA is TGTGCCAGCAGCTTAGTAGGGTTTTTTAGCGGGGGGGGCTCCTCCAATGAGCAGTTCTTC.

This clone was seen a handful of times. V is TRBV29-1 and J is TRBJ2-7; 12 bases are shared with TRBD1. This CDR3 is built from 13 residues. Germline V lookup: CDR1 SQVTM, CDR2 ANQGSEA. Unmatched junction bases numbered 6, after V lost 6 bases and J lost 6 bases. The CDR3 nucleotides are TGCAGCGTCTCCGGGACAGGGGGCCGCGAGCAGTACTTC. It encodes CSVSGTGGREQYF.

This clone was detected only once. The gene calls are TRBV18 and TRBJ2-2; 11 nucleotides align to TRBD2. The V gene's germline CDR1 is KGHSH and CDR2 LQKENI. There are 16 residues in the CDR3. The V and J ends lost 3 bases and 4 bases, in that order; junction bases with no gene match: 4. The CDR3 is CASSPQGLAATGELFF. DNA of the CDR3: TGTGCCAGCTCACCGCAGGGACTAGCGGCCACCGGGGAGCTGTTTTTT.

The gene calls are TRBV7-9 and TRBJ2-1, with TRBD2 identical over 10 bases. The V gene's germline CDR1 is SEHNR and CDR2 FQNEAQ (reference sequence). The CDR3 has 16 residues. J lost 3 bases, V lost 5 bases, and 7 bases had no gene match. This CDR3 is CASSTVSGGHYNEQFF. CDR3 DNA: TGTGCCAGCAGCACCGTTAGCGGGGGGCACTACAATGAGCAGTTCTTC.

This chain connects TRBV19 to TRBJ1-2; 8 bases match TRBD1. The trim removed 3 bases at V and 4 bases at J, leaving 10 bases unmatched. The CDR3 covers 16 residues. Germline V gene lookup returns CDR1 LNHDA and CDR2 SQIVND (reference sequence). This CDR3 is CASSIRGQGASYGYTF. CDR3 nucleotides: TGTGCCAGTAGTATCCGCGGACAGGGCGCTTCCTATGGCTACACCTTC.

The chain couples TRBV7-3 to TRBJ1-6; TRBD1 is a possible D gene (5 bases). The V end lost 1 base, the J end lost 6 bases, and 16 bases lay between the germline ends. The CDR3 runs to 17 residues. The germline V gene encodes CDR1 SGHTA and CDR2 FQGTGA. The CDR3 spells CASSLIEVGGGNSPLHF. For the CDR3, the DNA is TGTGCCAGCAGCTTAATCGAAGTGGGCGGGGGTAATTCACCCCTCCACTTT.

This sequence joins TRBV7-2 and TRBJ2-7; 9 positions match TRBD1. The junction had 4 bases not matched to a gene; V was cut back by 2 bases and J by 5 bases. The CDR3 is made up of 14 amino acids. In germline, CDR1 is SGHTA, CDR2 FQGNSA. CDR3 sequence (DNA): TGTGCCAGCAGCTTAAGACAGGGGGGACACGAGCAGTACTTC. This sequence encodes CASSLRQGGHEQYF.

V is TRBV5-1 and J is TRBJ1-2; weak D call: TRBD1 (6 bases). The length of the CDR3 is 13 residues. Germline-derived CDR1 and CDR2 are SGHRS and YFSETQ. V gave up 5 bases and J gave up 2 bases, with 10 bases separating them. The CDR3 loop reads CASSDGQNYGYTF. Here the CDR3 DNA reads TGCGCCAGCAGTGATGGACAGAACTATGGCTACACCTTC.

The gene calls are TRBV27 and TRBJ2-7, with D tentatively TRBD2 (6 bases). V was shortened by 9 bases and J by 2 bases, with 17 bases between the two germline ends. The CDR3 sequence is 14 residues long. Germline V CDR1 and CDR2: MNHEY, SMNVEV (reference sequence). The CDR3 protein is CASSPGDSPYEQYF. For the CDR3, the DNA is TGTGCCAGTTCACCGGGGGACTCCCCCTACGAGCAGTACTTC.

The chain combines TRBV5-6 with TRBJ1-5; 9 positions match TRBD1. The CDR3 runs to 15 residues. Germline V gene lookup returns CDR1 SGHDT and CDR2 YYEEEE. V gave up 5 bases and J gave up 1 base; unmatched junction bases: 4. CDR3 in amino acids: CASSRTGESNQPQHF. CDR3 sequence (DNA): TGTGCCAGCAGTAGGACAGGGGAAAGCAATCAGCCCCAGCATTTT.

The genes are TRBV2 and TRBJ2-3; D perhaps matches TRBD1 (6 bases). Germline lookup yields CDR1 SNHLY and CDR2 FYNNEI. The V end lost 7 bases, the J end lost 2 bases, and 13 bases lay between the germline ends. This CDR3 spans 14 amino acids. The CDR3 is CASKLQGTTDTQYF. The CDR3 nucleotides are TGTGCCAGCAAACTTCAGGGGACCACAGATACGCAGTATTTT.

V is TRBV6-5 and J is TRBJ2-7, with 11 bases fitting TRBD1. This CDR3 region has 16 residues. Germline V CDR1 and CDR2: MNHEY, SVGAGI. The trim removed 2 bases at V and 4 bases at J, leaving 7 bases unmatched. DNA for the CDR3: TGTGCCAGCAGTTACGACGGGACAGGGGGTCTTTACGAGCAGTACTTC. It codes for CASSYDGTGGLYEQYF.

The chain carries TRBV7-9 and TRBJ2-7; 11 nucleotides match TRBD1. Germline V gives CDR1 SEHNR, CDR2 FQNEAQ (reference sequence). The CDR3 runs to 13 residues. V lost 7 bases, J lost 7 bases, and 6 bases stayed unmatched. The CDR3 loop reads CASTPRDRGEQYF. CDR3 DNA sequence: TGTGCCAGCACCCCCCGGGACAGGGGGGAGCAGTACTTC.

The gene calls are TRBV6-6 and TRBJ2-5, with D unresolved. This CDR3 has 12 residues. The V gene lost 5 bases and the J gene lost 11 bases, with 15 bases spanning the gap. CDR1 MNHNY and CDR2 SVGAGI come from the germline V gene (reference sequence). The CDR3 protein is CASSIDTTKQYF. DNA of the CDR3: TGTGCCAGCAGTATTGACACGACAAAGCAGTACTTC.

The chain is built from TRBV19 and TRBJ2-1; TRBD2 matches 14 bases. Germline CDR1 LNHDA, CDR2 SQIVND (reference sequence). V was pared by 6 bases and J by 8 bases, with 6 bases of the junction left unmatched. This CDR3 is 15 amino acids long. This CDR3 is CASRLTSGGADEQFF. In nucleotides, the CDR3 is TGTGCCAGTAGGCTGACTAGCGGGGGGGCCGATGAGCAGTTCTTC.

The chain employs TRBV15 and TRBJ2-2, with 8 bases fitting TRBD2. This CDR3 has 17 residues. Per germline, CDR1 LNHNV and CDR2 YYDKDF (reference sequence). J was trimmed by 2 bases and V by 0 bases; bases with no gene match: 5. The CDR3 loop is CATSRDRGGPNTGELFF. CDR3 bases: TGTGCCACCAGCAGAGATCGGGGGGGGCCCAACACCGGGGAGCTGTTTTTT.

As to this clone: Sequence at one end of the junction differs from germline and may be a read error. The V call is TRBV7-2, the J call TRBJ2-7; D ambiguous. This CDR3 is built from 12 residues. Germline V lookup: CDR1 SGHTA, CDR2 FQGNSA. CDR3 DNA sequence: TGCCGAGACCAGGAATTCAACTACGAGCAGTACTTC. It codes for CRDQEFNYEQYF.

The chain uses TRBV7-8 and TRBJ1-4; 9 bases line up with TRBD1. The germline V gene encodes CDR1 SGHVS and CDR2 FQNEAQ. V lost 1 base and J lost 8; bases outside the gene matches: 5. The CDR3 extends over 15 amino acids. The CDR3 DNA reads TGTGCCAGCAGCTTAGTGGACAGGGGTTGGGAAAAACTGTTTTTT. Protein product: CASSLVDRGWEKLFF.

Turning to this clone: Germline and junction disagree at one end, which may indicate a read error. The CDR3 region has the DNA TGCGCCAGCAGCTTGTTAGCGGTGGGCACAGGCCCCGGGGGTTACGAGCAGTGCTTC. Translated, it gives CASSLLAVGTGPGGYEQCF. This sequence joins TRBV5-1 and TRBJ2-7; D possibly corresponds to TRBD2 (6 bases). Per germline, CDR1 SGHRS and CDR2 YFSETQ. This CDR3 is built from 19 residues.

CDR3 sequence: CASSILTSGGPPETQYF. CDR3 sequence (DNA): TGTGCCAGCAGCATACTGACTAGCGGGGGGCCCCCGGAGACCCAGTACTTC. The chain uses TRBV5-6 and TRBJ2-5; 13 nucleotides agree with TRBD2. Germline CDR1 and CDR2: SGHDT and YYEEEE. The CDR3 is made up of 17 amino acids. V lost 4 bases, J lost 5 bases, and 11 bases stayed unmatched.

The V call is TRBV30, the J call TRBJ2-1; 10 bases match TRBD1. The CDR3 runs to 18 residues. The germline V gene has CDR1 GTSNPN and CDR2 SVGIG (reference sequence). Germline trimming cut 3 bases from V and 0 bases from J; bases unmatched to any gene: 11. In DNA form, the CDR3 reads TGTGCCTGGAGACCAGGACAGGGGGAATCGAGCTCCTACAATGAGCAGTTCTTC. It encodes CAWRPGQGESSSYNEQFF.

The CDR3 DNA reads TGCGCCAGCAGCCAAGACACTGCCACGGTGCGGGGCTACACCTTC. Its protein product is CASSQDTATVRGYTF. The V gene is TRBV4-3, the J gene TRBJ1-2, with D uncertain. The germline V gene has CDR1 LGHNA and CDR2 YSLEER. The V and J ends lost 0 bases and 8 bases respectively, with 16 bases between them. The CDR3 spans 15 residues.

This clone was seen just once. The genes are TRBV5-1 and TRBJ1-2, with TRBD1 as a possible D gene (6 bases). Trimming cost V 4 bases and J 6 bases, with 13 bases left between them. CDR1 is SGHRS, CDR2 YFSETQ, per germline. This CDR3 comprises 13 residues. CDR3 sequence reads: CASSLGQQDGYTF. For the CDR3, the DNA is TGCGCCAGCAGCCTCGGACAGCAAGATGGCTACACCTTC.

This clone has only one observation. This chain links TRBV5-5 with TRBJ1-1; TRBD1 agrees at 7 bases. CDR3 length: 16 residues. V shed 6 bases, J shed 2 bases, and the junction held 13 bases outside the gene matches. Germline-derived CDR1 and CDR2 are SGHKS and YYEKEE (reference sequence). The CDR3 region has the DNA TGTGCCAGCACCCGATTTTTCGGGACAGCCAACACTGAAGCTTTCTTT. Its protein product is CASTRFFGTANTEAFF.

This chain links TRBV7-9 with TRBJ1-4; 7 nucleotides agree with TRBD1. The germline V gene has CDR1 SEHNR and CDR2 FQNEAQ (reference sequence). The V and J ends lost 1 base and 7 bases, in that order; junction bases with no gene match: 6. The CDR3 length is 15 residues. CDR3 protein: CASSLDRGVVEKLFF. The CDR3 nucleotides are TGTGCCAGCAGCTTAGACAGGGGAGTGGTTGAAAAACTGTTTTTT.

The chain links TRBV29-1 to TRBJ2-1; D ambiguous. Trimming took 5 bases from V and 6 from J, leaving 8 bases between them. Germline V gene lookup returns CDR1 SQVTM and CDR2 ANQGSEA. The length of the CDR3 is 11 residues. The CDR3 protein is CSVQKINEQFF. The DNA of the CDR3 is TGCAGCGTTCAGAAGATCAATGAGCAGTTCTTC.

The chain employs TRBV5-6 and TRBJ1-1; possibly TRBD1 for D (6 bases). From germline, CDR1 is SGHDT and CDR2 YYEEEE. Trimming removed 7 bases at V and 0 bases at J, with 19 bases between. This CDR3 has 16 residues. CDR3 sequence (DNA): TGTGCCAGCCAAAGGGCAGGGGAACTCATGAACACTGAAGCTTTCTTT. This gives the protein CASQRAGELMNTEAFF.

The genes are TRBV7-2 and TRBJ2-7, with 8 bases lining up with TRBD1. Trimming at V came to 1 base and at J to 6 bases, leaving 2 bases not matched to a gene. The CDR3 consists of 13 residues. The V gene's germline CDR1 is SGHTA and CDR2 FQGNSA. The CDR3 sequence: CASSLGTGSEQYF. As DNA, the CDR3 is TGTGCCAGCAGCTTAGGGACAGGGTCCGAGCAGTACTTC.

The V gene is TRBV6-5, the J gene TRBJ1-2, with TRBD1 as a possible D gene (6 bases). Germline V gene data show CDR1 as MNHEY and CDR2 as SVGAGI. The CDR3 is 14 residues long. V lost 7 bases to trimming and J lost 5 bases, with 17 bases between them. This CDR3 is CASKQGQMGYGYTF. For the CDR3, the DNA is TGTGCCAGCAAGCAGGGGCAAATGGGATATGGCTACACCTTC.